The present entry profiles one TCR beta chain with its context. What it recognizes is unknown. This CDR3 contains 13 residues. CDR1 and CDR2 (germline): MNHEY, SVGAGI. Trimming cost V 5 bases and J 0 bases, with 4 bases left between them. The sample is drawn from a study of type 1 regulatory T cells. Overall study context: T-allo10 is a Tr1-enriched, alloantigen-specific CD4 T cell product made in vitro.

Graft donor-derived T-allo10 cells were described as host-alloantigen-specific, anergic, and alloantigen-specifically suppressive. From the reads, TCRdb called clonotypes with MiXCR, one entry per CDR3 protein. The sample consists of some 22,000 distinct CDR3 sequences, approximately 72% of them appearing once. V gene TRBV6-5 combines with J gene TRBJ1-4; D not resolved. This clonotype originated in a human donor in good health. The source material was cultured T cells, either the whole culture or a sorted T cell fraction (not recorded which). Subset denoted: Tr1-enriched cell product generated in vitro against host alloantigens. Written as DNA, the CDR3 is TGTGCCAGCAGTGGCGCAACTAATGAAAAACTGTTTTTT. Residues: CASSGATNEKLFF.